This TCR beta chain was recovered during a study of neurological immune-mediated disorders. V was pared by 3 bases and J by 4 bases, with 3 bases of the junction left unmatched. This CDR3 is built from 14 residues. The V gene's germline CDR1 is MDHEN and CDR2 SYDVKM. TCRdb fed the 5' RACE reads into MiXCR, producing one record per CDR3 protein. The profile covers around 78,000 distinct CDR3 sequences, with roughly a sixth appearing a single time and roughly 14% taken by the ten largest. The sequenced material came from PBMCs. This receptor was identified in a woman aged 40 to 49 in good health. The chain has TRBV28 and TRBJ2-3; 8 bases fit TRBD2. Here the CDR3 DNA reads TGTGCCAGCAGTTTGCCCGGGGGGGCAGATACGCAGTATTTT. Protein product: CASSLPGGADTQYF.